The 7 T cell receptor beta chains below were found in one sample sequenced in a study of shared clonotypes between healthy human individuals. TCRdb keeps only in-frame clones here, not all; method: immunoSEQ multiplex PCR. The data hold around 700,000 clones, with about two thirds observed a single time. What was sequenced was memory CD4+ T cells sorted from blood. Subset meaning: CD45RA-negative fraction. The receptors were gathered from a woman aged 30 to 39 in good health.

V gene TRBV5-1 combines with J gene TRBJ2-7, with a weak D call TRBD2 (5 bases). There are 13 residues in the CDR3. V was cut by 3 bases and J by 2 bases, with 9 bases left in between. Germline CDR1 and CDR2: SGHRS and YFSETQ. The CDR3 coding sequence is TGCGCCAGCAGCTCCGACTATCCCTACGAGCAGTACTTC. Translating it yields CASSSDYPYEQYF.

This clone was picked up many times. The genes are TRBV29-1 and TRBJ1-1, with unresolved D. The CDR3 totals 12 residues. Germline CDR1 is SQVTM and CDR2 is ANQGSEA. Deletions cut 6 bases from V and 3 bases from J, with 11 bases between. The DNA of the CDR3 is TGCAGCGTGTTCGGGAGAGACACTGAAGCTTTCTTT. The encoded protein is CSVFGRDTEAFF.

This rearrangement joins TRBV23-1 to TRBJ2-1; 10 nucleotides match TRBD1. TRBV23-1 is recorded as an ORF, its role being uncertain. The CDR3 is 14 amino acids. Trimming cost V 6 bases and J 4 bases; bases outside gene matches: 3. CDR3 residues: CASRPGQGYNEQFF. The CDR3 coding sequence is TGCGCCAGCAGACCGGGACAGGGGTACAATGAGCAGTTCTTC.

V usage is TRBV9 and J usage is TRBJ2-1; TRBD2 matches 9 bases. The V gene's germline CDR1 is SGDLS and CDR2 YYNGEE. This CDR3 is built from 18 residues. The V gene end was trimmed by 0 bases and the J gene end by 3 bases; junction bases not matched to a gene: 10. The CDR3 loop reads CASSVGSSREGHYNEQFF. CDR3 nucleotides: TGTGCCAGCAGCGTAGGTTCATCGCGGGAGGGCCACTACAATGAGCAGTTCTTC.

The J gene is TRBJ2-1, the V gene TRBV5-4; 13 positions agree with TRBD2. The ends lost 5 bases at V and 8 bases at J; junction bases unmatched: 10. The CDR3 spans 16 residues. Germline CDR1 is SGHNT and CDR2 is YYREEE (reference sequence). The CDR3 here is CASRLGLAGEFYEQFF. DNA of the CDR3: TGTGCCAGCAGACTCGGACTAGCGGGAGAATTCTATGAGCAGTTCTTC.

The chain uses TRBV18 and TRBJ1-5, with D uncertain. This CDR3 spans 17 amino acids. Germline loops: CDR1 KGHSH, CDR2 LQKENI. Trimming took off 3 bases at V and 0 bases at J, with 15 bases between the two ends. In DNA, the CDR3 is TGTGCCAGCTCACCGGGGTATCCACCGAATAGCAATCAGCCCCAGCATTTT. It yields the protein CASSPGYPPNSNQPQHF.

V is TRBV28 and J is TRBJ1-1; 7 nucleotides match TRBD1. There are 14 residues in the CDR3. The germline V gene has CDR1 MDHEN and CDR2 SYDVKM. Losses at the gene ends were 4 bases for V and 6 bases for J; bases not matched to a gene: 8. CDR3 sequence (DNA): TGTGCCAGCAGTTCAGCGGACAGGAGCTCTGAAGCTTTCTTT. It encodes CASSSADRSSEAFF. Complete variable domain (other parts from reference TRBV28 and TRBJ1-1): DVKVTQSSRYLVKRTGEKVFLECVQDMDHENMFWYRQDPGLGLRLIYFSYDVKMKEKGDIPEGYSVSREKKERFSLILESASTNQTSMYLCASSSADRSSEAFFGQGTRLTVV.